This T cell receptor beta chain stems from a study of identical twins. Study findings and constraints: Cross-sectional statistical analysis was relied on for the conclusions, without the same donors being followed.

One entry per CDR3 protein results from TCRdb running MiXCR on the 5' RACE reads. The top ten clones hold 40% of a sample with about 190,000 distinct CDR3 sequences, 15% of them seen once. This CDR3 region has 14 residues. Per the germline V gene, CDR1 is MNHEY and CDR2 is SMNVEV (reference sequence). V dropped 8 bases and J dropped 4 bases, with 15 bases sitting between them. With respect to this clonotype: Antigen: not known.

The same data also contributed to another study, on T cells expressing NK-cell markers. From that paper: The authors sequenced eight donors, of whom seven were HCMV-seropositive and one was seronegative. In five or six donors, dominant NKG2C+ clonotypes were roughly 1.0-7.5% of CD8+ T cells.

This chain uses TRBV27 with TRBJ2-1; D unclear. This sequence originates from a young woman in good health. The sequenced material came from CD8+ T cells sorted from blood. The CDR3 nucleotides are TGTGCCAGCGCGTTCCGGTGGGGATACAATGAGCAGTTCTTC. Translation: CASAFRWGYNEQFF.